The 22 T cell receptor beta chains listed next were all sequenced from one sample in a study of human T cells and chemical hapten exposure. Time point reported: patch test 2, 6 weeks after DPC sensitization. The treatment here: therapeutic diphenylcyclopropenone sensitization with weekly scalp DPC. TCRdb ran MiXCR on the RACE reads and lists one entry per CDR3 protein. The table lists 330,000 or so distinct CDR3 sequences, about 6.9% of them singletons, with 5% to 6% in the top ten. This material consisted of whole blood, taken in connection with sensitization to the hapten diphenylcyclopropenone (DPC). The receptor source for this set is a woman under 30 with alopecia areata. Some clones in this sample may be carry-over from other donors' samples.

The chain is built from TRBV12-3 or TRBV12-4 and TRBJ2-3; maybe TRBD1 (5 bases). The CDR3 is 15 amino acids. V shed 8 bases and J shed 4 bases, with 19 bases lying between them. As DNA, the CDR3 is TGTGCCAGCGGTCCCAGGGTTGCCATTGCAGATACGCAGTATTTT. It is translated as CASGPRVAIADTQYF.

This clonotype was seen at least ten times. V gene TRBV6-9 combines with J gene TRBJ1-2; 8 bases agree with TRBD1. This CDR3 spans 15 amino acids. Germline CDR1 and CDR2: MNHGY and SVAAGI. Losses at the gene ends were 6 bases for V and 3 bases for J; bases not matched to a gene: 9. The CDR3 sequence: CASSLRTGLDYGYTF. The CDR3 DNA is TGTGCCAGCAGCCTCCGGACAGGGCTAGACTATGGCTACACCTTC.

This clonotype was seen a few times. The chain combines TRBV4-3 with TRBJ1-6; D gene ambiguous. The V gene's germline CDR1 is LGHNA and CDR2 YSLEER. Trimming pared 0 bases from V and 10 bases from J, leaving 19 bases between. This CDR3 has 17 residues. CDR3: CASSQEETRELGSPLHF. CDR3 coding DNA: TGCGCCAGCAGCCAAGAGGAGACACGGGAACTGGGCTCACCCCTCCACTTT.

CDR3 protein: CASSRMTGIQETQYF. The CDR3 nucleotides are TGCGCCAGCAGCAGGATGACAGGGATTCAAGAGACCCAGTACTTC. The J gene is TRBJ2-5, the V gene TRBV5-1, with TRBD1 matching over 7 bases. V was clipped by 4 bases and J by 2 bases; unmatched bases: 8. The CDR3 runs to 15 residues. Germline V gene sequence: CDR1 SGHRS, CDR2 YFSETQ.

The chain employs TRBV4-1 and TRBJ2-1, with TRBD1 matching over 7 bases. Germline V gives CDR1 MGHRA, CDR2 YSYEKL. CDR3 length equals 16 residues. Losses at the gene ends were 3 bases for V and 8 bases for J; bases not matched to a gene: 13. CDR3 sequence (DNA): TGCGCCAGCAGCCAGTCGACAGGGCTCCTGGACGATGAGCAGTTCTTC. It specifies CASSQSTGLLDDEQFF.

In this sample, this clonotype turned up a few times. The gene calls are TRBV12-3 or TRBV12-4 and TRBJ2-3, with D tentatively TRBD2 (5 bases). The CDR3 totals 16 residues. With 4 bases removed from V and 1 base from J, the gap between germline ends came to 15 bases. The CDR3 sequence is CASSYEGTPGTDTQYF. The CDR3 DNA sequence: TGTGCCAGCAGTTATGAGGGAACCCCTGGCACAGATACGCAGTATTTT.

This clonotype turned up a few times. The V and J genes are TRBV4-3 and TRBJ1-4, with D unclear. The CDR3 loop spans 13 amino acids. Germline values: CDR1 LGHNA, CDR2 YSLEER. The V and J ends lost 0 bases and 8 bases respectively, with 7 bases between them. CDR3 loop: CASSQDYEEKLFF. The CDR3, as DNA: TGCGCCAGCAGCCAAGATTATGAAGAAAAACTGTTTTTT.

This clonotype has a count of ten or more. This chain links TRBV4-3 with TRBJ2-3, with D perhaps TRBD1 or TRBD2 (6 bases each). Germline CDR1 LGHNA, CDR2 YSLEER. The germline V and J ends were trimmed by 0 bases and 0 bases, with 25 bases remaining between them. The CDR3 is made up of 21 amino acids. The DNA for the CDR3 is TGCGCCAGCAGCCAAGAAGTTCACAGTAGGGGGGCGACCTCTAGCACAGATACGCAGTATTTT. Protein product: CASSQEVHSRGATSSTDTQYF.

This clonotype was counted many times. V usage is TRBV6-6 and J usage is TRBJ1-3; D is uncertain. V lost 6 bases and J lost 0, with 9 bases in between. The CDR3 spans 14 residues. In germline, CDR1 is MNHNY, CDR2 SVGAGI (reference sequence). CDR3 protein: CASSPPTSGNTIYF. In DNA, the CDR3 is TGTGCCAGCAGCCCCCCCACCTCTGGAAACACCATATATTTT.

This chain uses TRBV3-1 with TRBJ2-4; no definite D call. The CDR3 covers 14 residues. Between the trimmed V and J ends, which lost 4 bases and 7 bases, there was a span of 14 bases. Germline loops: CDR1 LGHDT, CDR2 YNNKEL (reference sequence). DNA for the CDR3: TGTGCCAGCAGCCTACGAAACCCTTTCAACATTCAGTACTTC. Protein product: CASSLRNPFNIQYF.

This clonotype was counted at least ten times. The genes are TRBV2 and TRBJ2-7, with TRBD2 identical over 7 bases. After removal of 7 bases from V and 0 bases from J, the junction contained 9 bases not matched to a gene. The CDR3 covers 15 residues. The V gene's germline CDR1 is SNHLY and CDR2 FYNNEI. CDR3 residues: CASMAPAGSSYEQYF. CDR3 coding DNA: TGTGCCAGCATGGCCCCAGCGGGGAGCTCCTACGAGCAGTACTTC.

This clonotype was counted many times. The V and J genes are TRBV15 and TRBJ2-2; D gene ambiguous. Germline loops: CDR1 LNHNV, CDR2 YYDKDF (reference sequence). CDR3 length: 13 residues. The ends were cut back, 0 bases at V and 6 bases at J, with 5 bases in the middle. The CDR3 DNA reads TGTGCCACCAGCAGAGATTATGCCGGGGAGCTGTTTTTT. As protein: CATSRDYAGELFF.

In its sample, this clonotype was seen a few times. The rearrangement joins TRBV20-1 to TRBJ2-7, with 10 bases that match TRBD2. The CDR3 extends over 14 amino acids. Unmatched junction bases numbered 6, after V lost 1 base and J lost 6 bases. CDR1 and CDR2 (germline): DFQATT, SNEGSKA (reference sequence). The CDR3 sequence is CSARVQRGGSEQYF. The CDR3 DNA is TGCAGTGCTAGAGTACAGCGGGGGGGCTCCGAGCAGTACTTC.

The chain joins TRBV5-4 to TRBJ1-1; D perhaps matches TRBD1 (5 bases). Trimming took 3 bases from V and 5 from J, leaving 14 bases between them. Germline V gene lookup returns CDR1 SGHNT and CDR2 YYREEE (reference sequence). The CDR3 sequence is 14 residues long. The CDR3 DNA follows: TGTGCCAGCAGCTCATTGACAGCTAAGACTGAAGCTTTCTTT. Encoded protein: CASSSLTAKTEAFF. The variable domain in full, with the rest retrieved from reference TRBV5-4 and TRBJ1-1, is ETGVTQSPTHLIKTRGQQVTLRCSSQSGHNTVSWYQQALGQGPQFIFQYYREEENGRGNFPPRFSGLQFPNYSSELNVNALELDDSALYLCASSSLTAKTEAFFGQGTRLTVV.

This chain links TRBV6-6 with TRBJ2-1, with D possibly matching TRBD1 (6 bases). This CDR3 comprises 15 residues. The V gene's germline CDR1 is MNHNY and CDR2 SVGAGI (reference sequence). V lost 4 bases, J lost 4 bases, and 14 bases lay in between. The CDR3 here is CASSSGLQGYNEQFF. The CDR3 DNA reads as TGTGCCAGCAGTTCGGGGTTACAGGGTTACAATGAGCAGTTCTTC.

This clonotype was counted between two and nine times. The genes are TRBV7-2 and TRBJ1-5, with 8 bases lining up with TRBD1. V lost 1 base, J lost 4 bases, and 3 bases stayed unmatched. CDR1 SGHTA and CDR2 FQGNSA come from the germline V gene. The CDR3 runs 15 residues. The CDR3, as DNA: TGTGCCAGCAGCTTAGGGAGGACAGGGAATCAGCCCCAGCATTTT. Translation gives CASSLGRTGNQPQHF.

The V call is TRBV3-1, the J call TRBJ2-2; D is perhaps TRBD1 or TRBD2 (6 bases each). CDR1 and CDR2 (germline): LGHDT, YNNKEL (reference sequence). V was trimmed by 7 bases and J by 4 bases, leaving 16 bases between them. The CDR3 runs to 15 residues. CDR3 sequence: CASTRRGQGTGELFF. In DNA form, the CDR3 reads TGTGCCAGCACCCGCCGGGGGCAGGGCACCGGGGAGCTGTTTTTT. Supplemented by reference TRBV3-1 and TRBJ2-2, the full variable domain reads DTAVSQTPKYLVTQMGNDKSIKCEQNLGHDTMYWYKQDSKKFLKIMFSYNNKELIINETVPNRFSPKSPDKAHLNLHINSLELGDSAVYFCASTRRGQGTGELFFGEGSRLTVL.

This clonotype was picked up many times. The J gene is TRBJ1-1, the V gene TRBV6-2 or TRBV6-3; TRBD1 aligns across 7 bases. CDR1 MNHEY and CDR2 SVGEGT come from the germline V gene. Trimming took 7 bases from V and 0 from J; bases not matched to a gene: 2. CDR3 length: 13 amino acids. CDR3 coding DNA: TGTGCCAGCAACGGACAGGTGAACACTGAAGCTTTCTTT. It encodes CASNGQVNTEAFF.

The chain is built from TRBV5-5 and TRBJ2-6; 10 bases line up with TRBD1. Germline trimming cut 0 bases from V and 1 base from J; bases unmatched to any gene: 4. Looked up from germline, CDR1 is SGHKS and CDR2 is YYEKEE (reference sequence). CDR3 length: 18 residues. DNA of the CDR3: TGTGCCAGCAGCTTGGCCGGGACAGGGGTATCTGGGGCCAACGTCCTGACTTTC. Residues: CASSLAGTGVSGANVLTF.

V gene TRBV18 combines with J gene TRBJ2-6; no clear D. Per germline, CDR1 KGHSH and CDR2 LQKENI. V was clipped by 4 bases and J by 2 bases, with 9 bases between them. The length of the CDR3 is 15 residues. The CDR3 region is CASSQYPPGANVLTF. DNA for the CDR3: TGTGCCAGCTCACAATATCCTCCTGGGGCCAACGTCCTGACTTTC.

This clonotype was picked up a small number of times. The CDR3 DNA follows: TGCAGTGCTAGGGGAACTCTGAACACTGAAGCTTTCTTT. Its translation is CSARGTLNTEAFF. The chain links TRBV20-1 to TRBJ1-1; D ambiguous. The CDR3 is made up of 13 amino acids. The V gene's germline CDR1 is DFQATT and CDR2 SNEGSKA (reference sequence). V lost 3 bases, J lost 0 bases, and 8 bases lay in between.

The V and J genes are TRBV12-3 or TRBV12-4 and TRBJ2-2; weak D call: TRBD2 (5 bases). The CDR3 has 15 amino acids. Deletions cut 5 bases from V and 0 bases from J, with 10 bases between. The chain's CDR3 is CASSPPGANTGELFF. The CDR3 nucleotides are TGTGCCAGCAGTCCCCCCGGGGCGAACACCGGGGAGCTGTTTTTT.